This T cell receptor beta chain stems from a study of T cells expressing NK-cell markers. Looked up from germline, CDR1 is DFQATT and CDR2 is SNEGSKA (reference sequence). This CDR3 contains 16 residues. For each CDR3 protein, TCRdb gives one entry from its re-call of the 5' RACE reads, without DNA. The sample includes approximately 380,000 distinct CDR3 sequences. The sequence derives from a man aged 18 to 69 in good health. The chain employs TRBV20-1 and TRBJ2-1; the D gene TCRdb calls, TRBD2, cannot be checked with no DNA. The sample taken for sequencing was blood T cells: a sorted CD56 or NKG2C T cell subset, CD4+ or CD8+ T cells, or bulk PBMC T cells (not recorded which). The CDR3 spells CSASRASGGVRNEQFF.